The clone carrying this TCR beta chain was seen more than once but under ten times. Antigen: not known. The source of the sample is a study of blood T cells in healthy people across ages. Study-level points and caveats: TCR beta diversity, measured per million T cells, fell in a roughly linear way with age.

Primed by a sample-barcoded 5' primer and a J-beta primer mix, a second PCR proceeded for about 7 to 11 cycles. MiXCR, run by TCRdb on the 5' RACE reads, gives a single entry per CDR3 protein. The sample shows about a million distinct CDR3 sequences, around 46% of them seen only once. Germline V gene lookup returns CDR1 MNHEY and CDR2 SVGAGI. Trimming took off 2 bases at V and 2 bases at J, with 13 bases between the two ends. The CDR3 spans 15 residues. The specimen was blood. This clonotype was sampled from a young man in good health. The chain carries TRBV6-5 and TRBJ2-7; D might be TRBD2 (6 bases). CDR3 amino acids: CASSYRGLEAYEQYF. CDR3 sequence (DNA): TGTGCCAGCAGTTACCGGGGACTTGAGGCCTACGAGCAGTACTTC.